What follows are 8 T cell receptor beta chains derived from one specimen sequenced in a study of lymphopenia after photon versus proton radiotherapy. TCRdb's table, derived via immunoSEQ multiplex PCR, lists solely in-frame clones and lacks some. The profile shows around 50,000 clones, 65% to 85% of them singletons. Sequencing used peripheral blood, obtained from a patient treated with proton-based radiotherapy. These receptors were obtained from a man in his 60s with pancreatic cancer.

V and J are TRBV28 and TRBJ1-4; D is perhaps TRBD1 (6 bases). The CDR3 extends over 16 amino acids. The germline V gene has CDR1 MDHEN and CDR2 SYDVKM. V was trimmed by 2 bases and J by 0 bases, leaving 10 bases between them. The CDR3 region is CASSLEGTSTNEKLFF. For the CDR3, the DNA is TGTGCCAGCAGTTTAGAAGGGACATCAACTAATGAAAAACTGTTTTTT.

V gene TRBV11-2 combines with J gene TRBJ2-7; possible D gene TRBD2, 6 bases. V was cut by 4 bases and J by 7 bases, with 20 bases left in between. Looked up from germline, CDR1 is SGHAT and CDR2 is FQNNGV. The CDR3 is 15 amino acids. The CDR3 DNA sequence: TGTGCCAGCAGCTACTCCGGGACTGGCACGGGAGAGCAGTACTTC. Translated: CASSYSGTGTGEQYF. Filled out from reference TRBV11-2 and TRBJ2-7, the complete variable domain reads EAGVAQSPRYKIIEKRQSVAFWCNPISGHATLYWYQQILGQGPKLLIQFQNNGVVDDSQLPKDRFSAERLKGVDSTLKIQPAKLEDSAVYLCASSYSGTGTGEQYFGPGTRLTVT.

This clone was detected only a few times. The CDR3 coding sequence is TGTGCCAGCAGGACTAGCGGCGACAATGAGCAGTTCTTC. Translated, it gives CASRTSGDNEQFF. V and J are TRBV6-1 and TRBJ2-1, with 9 bases aligning to TRBD2. Germline values: CDR1 MNHNS, CDR2 SASEGT. This CDR3 has 13 amino acids. V lost 6 bases and J lost 5; bases outside the gene matches: 2.

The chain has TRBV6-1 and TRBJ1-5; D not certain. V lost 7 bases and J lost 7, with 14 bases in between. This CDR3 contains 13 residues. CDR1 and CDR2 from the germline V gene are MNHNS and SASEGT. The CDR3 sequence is CASTDRRIQPQHF. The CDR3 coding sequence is TGTGCCAGCACAGACCGACGGATACAGCCCCAGCATTTT.

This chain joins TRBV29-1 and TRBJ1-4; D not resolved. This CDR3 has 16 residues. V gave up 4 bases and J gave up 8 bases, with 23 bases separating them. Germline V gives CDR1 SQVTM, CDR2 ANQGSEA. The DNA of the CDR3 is TGCAGCGTTGCCGGAGGTTGGAACAAAGAATCGGAAAAACTGTTTTTT. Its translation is CSVAGGWNKESEKLFF.

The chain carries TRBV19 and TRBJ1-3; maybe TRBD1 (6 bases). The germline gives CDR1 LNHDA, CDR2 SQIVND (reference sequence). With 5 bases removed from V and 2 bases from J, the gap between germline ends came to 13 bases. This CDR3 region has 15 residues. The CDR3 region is CASSPRGHPGNTIYF. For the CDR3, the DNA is TGTGCCAGTAGTCCCAGGGGCCACCCTGGAAACACCATATATTTT.

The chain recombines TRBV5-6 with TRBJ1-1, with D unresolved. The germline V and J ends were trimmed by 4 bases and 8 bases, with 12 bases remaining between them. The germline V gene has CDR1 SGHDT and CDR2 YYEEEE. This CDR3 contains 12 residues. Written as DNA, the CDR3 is TGTGCCAGCAGCCCCGGGGATACCGAAGCTTTCTTT. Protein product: CASSPGDTEAFF. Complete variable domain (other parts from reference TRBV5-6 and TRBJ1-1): DAGVTQSPTHLIKTRGQQVTLRCSPKSGHDTVSWYQQALGQGPQFIFQYYEEEERQRGNFPDRFSGHQFPNYSSELNVNALLLGDSALYLCASSPGDTEAFFGQGTRLTVV.

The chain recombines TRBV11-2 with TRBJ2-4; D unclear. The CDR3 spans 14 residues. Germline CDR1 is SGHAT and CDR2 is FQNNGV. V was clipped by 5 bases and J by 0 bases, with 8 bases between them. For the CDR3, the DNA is TGTGCCAGCAGCCCTAGATTAGCCAAAAACATTCAGTACTTC. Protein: CASSPRLAKNIQYF.